The sequence of this T cell receptor beta chain was determined in a study of control samples from healthy donors and cancer patients. The germline gives CDR1 MDHEN, CDR2 SYDVKM. This CDR3 has 13 amino acids. The V end lost 2 bases, the J end lost 8 bases, and 12 bases lay between the germline ends. Assay: immunoSEQ multiplex PCR; the TCRdb copy retains only in-frame clones and omits some. Among fewer than 150,000 clones listed, roughly nine tenths were seen once. The clonotype originates from a woman younger than 35 in good health. Sample: blood. The gene calls are TRBV28 and TRBJ1-2; D is unresolved. CDR3 sequence (DNA): TGTGCCAGCAGTTTAATATTGGGAGGGGGCTACACCTTC. It yields the protein CASSLILGGGYTF.